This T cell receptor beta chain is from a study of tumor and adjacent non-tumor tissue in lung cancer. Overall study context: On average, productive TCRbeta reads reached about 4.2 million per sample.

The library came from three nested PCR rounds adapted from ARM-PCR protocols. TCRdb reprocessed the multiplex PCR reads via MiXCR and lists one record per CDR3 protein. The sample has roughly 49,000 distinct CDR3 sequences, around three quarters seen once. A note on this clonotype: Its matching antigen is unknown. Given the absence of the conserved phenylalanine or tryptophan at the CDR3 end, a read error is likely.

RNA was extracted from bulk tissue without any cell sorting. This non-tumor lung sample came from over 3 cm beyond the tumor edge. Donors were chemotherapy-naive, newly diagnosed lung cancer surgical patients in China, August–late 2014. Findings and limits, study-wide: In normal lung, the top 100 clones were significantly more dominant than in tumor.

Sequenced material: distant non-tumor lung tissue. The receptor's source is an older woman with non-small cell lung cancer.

CDR3 bases: TGTGCCAGCAGTCACTCGGATGAGCAGTTCTTA. It codes for CASSHSDEQFL. The chain recombines TRBV6-2 or TRBV6-3 with TRBJ2-1; D is uncertain. CDR1 is MNHEY and CDR2 is SVGEGT in the germline V gene. CDR3 size: 11 residues.